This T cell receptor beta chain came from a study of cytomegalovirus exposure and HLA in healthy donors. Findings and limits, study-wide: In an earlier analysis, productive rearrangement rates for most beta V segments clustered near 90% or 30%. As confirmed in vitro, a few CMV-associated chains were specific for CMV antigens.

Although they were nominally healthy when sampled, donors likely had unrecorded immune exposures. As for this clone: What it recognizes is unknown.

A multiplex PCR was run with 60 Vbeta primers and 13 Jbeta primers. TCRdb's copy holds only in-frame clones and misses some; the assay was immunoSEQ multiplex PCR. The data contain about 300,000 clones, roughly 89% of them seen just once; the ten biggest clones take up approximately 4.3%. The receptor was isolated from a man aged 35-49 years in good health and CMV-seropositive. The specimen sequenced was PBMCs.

The CDR3 DNA reads TGTGCCAGCAGTCCGCAGGGAGCGGGAGGGACCTACGAGCAGTACTTC. Translated, it gives CASSPQGAGGTYEQYF. J is TRBJ2-7 and V is TRBV28; 10 nucleotides line up with TRBD2. The trim removed 5 bases at V and 2 bases at J, leaving 9 bases unmatched. The germline gives CDR1 MDHEN, CDR2 SYDVKM. CDR3 length equals 16 residues.